This T cell receptor beta chain is from a study of blood T cell repertoires in COVID-19. Background on the study: Researchers got acute and convalescent COVID-19 samples from the United States, Italy and Spain.

Method: immunoSEQ multiplex PCR; TCRdb's copy keeps in-frame clones and lacks some. Among 100,000 to 150,000 clones, more than 70% were seen once, and the ten largest hold over 6.5%. Sequenced input: peripheral blood. This clonotype was obtained from a human donor in a cohort sampled during active COVID-19.

CDR3 sequence: CASSLSTGLNTEAFF. CDR3 DNA: TGTGCCAGCAGTCTCTCGACAGGACTGAACACTGAAGCTTTCTTT. The rearrangement links TRBV28 to TRBJ1-1; weak D call: TRBD1 (6 bases). The CDR3 runs 15 residues. Between the trimmed V and J ends, which lost 5 bases and 0 bases, there was a span of 13 bases. Per germline, CDR1 MDHEN and CDR2 SYDVKM. Full variable domain (outside the CDR3, taken from reference TRBV28 and TRBJ1-1): DVKVTQSSRYLVKRTGEKVFLECVQDMDHENMFWYRQDPGLGLRLIYFSYDVKMKEKGDIPEGYSVSREKKERFSLILESASTNQTSMYLCASSLSTGLNTEAFFGQGTRLTVV.